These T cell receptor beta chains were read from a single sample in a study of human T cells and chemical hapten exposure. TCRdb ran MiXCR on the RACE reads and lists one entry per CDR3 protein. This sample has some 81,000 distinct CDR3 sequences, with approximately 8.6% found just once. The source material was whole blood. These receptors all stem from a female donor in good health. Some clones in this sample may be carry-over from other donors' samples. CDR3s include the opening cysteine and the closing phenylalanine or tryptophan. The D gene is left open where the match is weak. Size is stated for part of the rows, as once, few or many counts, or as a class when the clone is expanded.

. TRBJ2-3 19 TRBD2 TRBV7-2 CASSLSYLAGGFSADTQYF TGTGCCAGCAGCTTATCGTATCTAGCGGGGGGATTTTCGGCAGATACGCAGTATTTT
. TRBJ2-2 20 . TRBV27 CASSPMSPGQSNTNTGELFF TGTGCCAGCAGCCCCATGAGTCCTGGGCAGTCCAATACGAACACCGGGGAGCTGTTTTTT
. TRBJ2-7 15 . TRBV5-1 CASSITNGMTHEQYF TGCGCCAGCAGCATCACAAACGGGATGACCCACGAGCAGTACTTC
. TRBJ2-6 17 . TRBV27 CASSLDSWRSGANVLTF TGTGCCAGCAGTTTAGACAGTTGGAGATCTGGGGCCAACGTCCTGACTTTC
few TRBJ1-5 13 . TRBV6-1 CASSALIGQPQHF TGTGCCAGCAGTGCCCTGATAGGGCAGCCCCAGCATTTT
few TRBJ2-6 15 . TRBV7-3 CASSLETPGANVLTF TGTGCCAGCAGCTTAGAGACACCTGGGGCCAACGTCCTGACTTTC
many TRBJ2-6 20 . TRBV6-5 CASSYKSTGFTHSGANVLTF TGTGCCAGCAGTTACAAATCCACAGGGTTCACCCACTCTGGGGCCAACGTCCTGACTTTC
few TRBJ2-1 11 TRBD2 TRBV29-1 CSGDYYNEQFF TGCAGCGGGGACTACTACAATGAGCAGTTCTTC
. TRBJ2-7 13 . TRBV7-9 CASSSSAGYEQYF TGTGCCAGCAGCTCATCCGCAGGGTACGAGCAGTACTTC
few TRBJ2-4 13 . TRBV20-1 CSVHVGVGGIQYF TGCAGTGTCCACGTGGGGGTCGGGGGCATTCAGTACTTC
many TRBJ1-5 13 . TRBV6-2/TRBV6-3 CASLGSSRQPQHF TGTGCCAGCCTGGGCTCCTCTCGGCAGCCCCAGCATTTT
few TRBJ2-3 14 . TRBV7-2 CASSLSQGADTQYF TGTGCCAGCAGCTTATCGCAGGGAGCAGATACGCAGTATTTT
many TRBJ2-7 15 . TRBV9 CASSVEPGRSYEQYF TGTGCCAGCAGCGTAGAGCCGGGGCGCTCCTACGAGCAGTACTTC
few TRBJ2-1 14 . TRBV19 CASSMQPGSNEQFF TGTGCCAGTAGTATGCAACCGGGAAGCAATGAGCAGTTCTTC
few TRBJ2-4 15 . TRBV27 CASSFIYLAKNIQYF TGTGCCAGCAGTTTTATCTATCTAGCCAAAAACATTCAGTACTTC
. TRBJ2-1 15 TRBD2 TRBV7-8 CASSELAGGSNEQFF TGTGCCAGCAGCGAACTAGCGGGGGGTTCCAATGAGCAGTTCTTC
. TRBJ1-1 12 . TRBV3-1 CASSQEGGKAFF TGTGCCAGCAGCCAAGAAGGGGGAAAAGCTTTCTTT
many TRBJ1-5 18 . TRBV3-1 CASSSGRASSGSNQPQHF TGTGCCAGCAGCAGCGGACGGGCTAGCTCGGGTAGCAATCAGCCCCAGCATTTT
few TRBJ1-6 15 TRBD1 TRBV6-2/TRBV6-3 CASSYSYRGDSPLHF TGTGCCAGCAGTTACTCATACAGGGGGGATTCACCCCTCCACTTT
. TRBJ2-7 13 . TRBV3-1 CASSQAGAGEQYF TGTGCCAGCAGCCAAGCGGGGGCGGGCGAGCAGTACTTC
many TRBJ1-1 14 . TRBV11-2 CASSPGIMNTEAFF TGTGCCAGCAGCCCAGGGATCATGAACACTGAAGCTTTCTTT
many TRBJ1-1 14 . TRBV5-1 CASSQAAEITEAFF TGCGCCAGCAGTCAGGCAGCTGAAATCACTGAAGCTTTCTTT
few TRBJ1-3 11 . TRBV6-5 CASNDGNTIYF TGTGCCAGCAACGATGGAAACACCATATATTTT
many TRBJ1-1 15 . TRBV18 CASSPRPRLNTEAFF TGTGCCAGCTCACCACGTCCCAGACTGAACACTGAAGCTTTCTTT
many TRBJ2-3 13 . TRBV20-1 CSANDPQADTQYF TGCAGTGCTAACGATCCCCAGGCAGATACGCAGTATTTT
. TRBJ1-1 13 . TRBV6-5 CASKLRGVTEAFF TGTGCCAGCAAGCTCAGGGGTGTCACTGAAGCTTTCTTT